These T cell receptor beta chains were read from a single sample in a study of CD8 T cells in ankylosing spondylitis. Each CDR3 protein gets one entry after TCRdb re-called the 5' RACE reads with MiXCR. The table has about 230,000 distinct CDR3 sequences, 8% to 9% seen once. The sequencing sample was made of blood, either unsorted or a sorted T cell fraction (not recorded which). These receptors came from a female donor with ankylosing spondylitis or in good health (not recorded which). Each CDR3 is given with its conserved first and last residue. Clone size, where shown, is once, few, many, or a class for clones that have expanded.

>TRBV20-1|TRBJ1-6|many
CSASKEYSPLHF
>TRBV3-1|TRBJ1-1|many
CASSQGAGWNTEAFF
>TRBV6-1|TRBJ2-2|many
CASNAWTEQNTGELFF
>TRBV7-9|TRBJ1-2|few
CASWWDRGRKGYTF
>TRBV6-2/TRBV6-3|TRBJ2-1|many
CASSRLAGGSEQFF
>TRBV6-2/TRBV6-3|TRBJ2-1|many
CASEGATLSSYNEQFF
>TRBV12-3/TRBV12-4|TRBJ2-2|few
CAISSTRTREGSTGELFF
>TRBV7-2|TRBJ2-2|many
CASSPGGSAGELFF
>TRBV7-6|TRBJ2-1|.
CASSLSWLAGGPKSSYNEQFF
>TRBV28|TRBJ2-3|many
CASSLAMGVGTQYF
>TRBV29-1|TRBJ1-1|many
CSVKEWWNTEAFF
>TRBV12-3/TRBV12-4|TRBJ2-7|many
CASSTSGLSYEQYF
>TRBV2|TRBJ2-1|many
CASSSFAGLYNEQFF
>TRBV29-1|TRBJ2-7|many
CSVDAGGGDEQYF
>TRBV29-1|TRBJ2-7|few
CSVEGGRNPYEQYF
>TRBV18|TRBJ2-1|.
CASSPLGGTYNEQFF
>TRBV5-1|TRBJ1-6|many
CASAGGGRQESPLHF
>TRBV6-1|TRBJ1-1|many
CASQTSGGRLGSEAFF
>TRBV4-2|TRBJ2-4|.
CASSQVAGGAKNIQYF
>TRBV24-1|TRBJ2-5|many
CATSDIDSLYQETQYF
>TRBV3-1|TRBJ2-3|many
CASSQGDEYTQYF
>TRBV29-1|TRBJ1-2|many
CSVGDAGYGYTF
>TRBV6-6|TRBJ1-2|many
CASRPAYGYTF
>TRBV4-3|TRBJ2-2|many
CASSQDTEPGELFF
>TRBV6-1|TRBJ1-2|many
CASSATRDAYGYTF
>TRBV20-1|TRBJ2-1|many
CSARWDSSYNEQFF
>TRBV7-3|TRBJ1-3|many
CASSSDRASSGNTIYF
>TRBV20-1|TRBJ2-1|few
CSARDLTGVGDEQFF
>TRBV12-3/TRBV12-4|TRBJ1-2|many
CASSFGGLGYTF